These T cell receptor beta chains were read from a single sample in a study of T cell responses to AZD1222 COVID-19 vaccine. TCRdb keeps only in-frame clones here, not all; method: immunoSEQ multiplex PCR. The table lists some 71,000 clones, around 83% of them singletons. The material was peripheral blood, obtained on day 0 of AZD1222 vaccination. All receptors derive from an adult in good health. CDR3s include the opening cysteine and the closing phenylalanine or tryptophan. D genes are given only for firm matches. Clone sizes are given selectively: once, few, many, or a class where the clone is expanded.

.	TRBV19	TRBJ1-1	.	TGTGCCAGTAGGACGAATGGGTTTCTCAAGACTGAAGCTTTCTTT	CASRTNGFLKTEAFF
.	TRBV7-9	TRBJ1-5	TRBD1	TGTGCCAGCAGCCCAACAGGGGGTAGGAATCAGCCCCAGCATTTT	CASSPTGGRNQPQHF
.	TRBV6-2/TRBV6-3	TRBJ2-1	TRBD2	TGTGCCAGCAGTTTAGCGGGGAGTTACAATGAGCAGTTCTTC	CASSLAGSYNEQFF
.	TRBV7-9	TRBJ2-1	TRBD2	TGTGCCAGCAGCTTAGCGGAGGGGCGGGGGATCTACAATGAGCAGTTCTTC	CASSLAEGRGIYNEQFF
.	TRBV14	TRBJ2-7	.	TGTGCCAGCAGCCCCCTGAGTCGAGGCTCCTACGAGCAGTACTTC	CASSPLSRGSYEQYF
once	TRBV27	TRBJ1-5	.	TGTGCCAGCAGTTCTGGGCCTCCGGTTGGGTATAGCAATCAGCCCCAGCATTTT	CASSSGPPVGYSNQPQHF
.	TRBV19	TRBJ2-7	TRBD2	TGTGCCAGTAGTCCGACTAGCGGGGGAACCTACGAGCAGTACTTC	CASSPTSGGTYEQYF
.	TRBV5-1	TRBJ2-5	.	TGCGCCAGCAGCCCTGAGGGCGGGGAGACCCAGTACTTC	CASSPEGGETQYF
.	TRBV19	TRBJ2-4	.	TGTGCCAGTAGTATTCCCGGGACAGCCAAAAACATTCAGTACTTC	CASSIPGTAKNIQYF
.	TRBV28	TRBJ1-6	.	TGTGCCAGCAGTTTATCGACTAATTCACCCCTCCACTTT	CASSLSTNSPLHF
.	TRBV2	TRBJ1-6	.	TGTGCCAGCAGGAGGGGGGACTCATCCAATTCACCCCTCCACTTT	CASRRGDSSNSPLHF
.	TRBV18	TRBJ1-5	.	TGTGCCAGCCCACATTTGGGGAGGAGCAATCAGCCCCAGCATTTT	CASPHLGRSNQPQHF
.	TRBV4-1	TRBJ1-2	.	TGCGCCAGCAGCCAACCGACAAGTAACGACTATGGCTACACCTTC	CASSQPTSNDYGYTF
.	TRBV4-2	TRBJ2-7	TRBD1	TGTGCCAGCAGCCCCCTTCTGGGACAGAGCTACGAGCAGTACTTC	CASSPLLGQSYEQYF
.	TRBV11-2	TRBJ1-5	.	TGTGCCAGCAGCTTAGGGTCAGGCGACGGGCCCCAGCATTTT	CASSLGSGDGPQHF
.	TRBV7-9	TRBJ1-5	.	TGTGCCAGCAGCTTAGCGGAGGCAGAGAATCAGCCCCAGCATTTT	CASSLAEAENQPQHF
.	TRBV5-1	TRBJ2-2	.	TGCGCCAGCAGCCCACCTCCAGGGACCGGGGAGCTGTTTTTT	CASSPPPGTGELFF
.	TRBV29-1	TRBJ2-5	.	TGCAGCGTTATTAACGGGCAAGAGACCCAGTACTTC	CSVINGQETQYF
.	TRBV4-2	TRBJ2-1	TRBD1	TGTGCCAGCAGCCAAGATACGTATCGGACAGGGGCTGATGAGCAGTTCTTC	CASSQDTYRTGADEQFF
.	TRBV6-5	TRBJ2-5	TRBD1	TGTGCCAGCATGACGTTTGACAGGGGAGGAGAGACCCAGTACTTC	CASMTFDRGGETQYF
.	TRBV5-1	TRBJ1-3	.	TGCGCCAGCAGCTTGGCCTTAGGGGGTATCTCTGGAAACACCATATATTTT	CASSLALGGISGNTIYF
.	TRBV11-2	TRBJ1-5	.	TGTGCCAGCAGCCTGGGGACAAGCCAGCCCCAGCATTTT	CASSLGTSQPQHF
.	TRBV7-9	TRBJ2-5	.	TGTGCCAGCAGCCCCCTAGCAGTAGAGACCCAGTACTTC	CASSPLAVETQYF
.	TRBV3-1/TRBV3-2	TRBJ2-7	.	TGTGCCAGCAGCGCCGGGGTGCGCTCCTACGAGCAGTACTTC	CASSAGVRSYEQYF
.	TRBV11-2	TRBJ1-1	TRBD1	TGTGCCAGCAGCCACCTGGACAGGGGTCGGGCTTTCTTT	CASSHLDRGRAFF
.	TRBV7-9	TRBJ1-5	TRBD1	TGTGCCAGCAGCCGGACAGGGGGGGACCAGCCCCAGCATTTT	CASSRTGGDQPQHF
.	TRBV11-2	TRBJ2-7	TRBD2	TGTGCCAGCAGCCGAAAGCGGGGGGCCCATGATTCCAGCTCCTACGAGCAGTACTTC	CASSRKRGAHDSSSYEQYF
.	TRBV11-1	TRBJ1-1	TRBD1	TGTGCCAGCAGCCCGCAGGGGGGAACTGAAGCTTTCTTT	CASSPQGGTEAFF
.	TRBV6-5	TRBJ1-5	.	TGTGCCAGCAGTTACGGTCCGCAGCCCCAGCATTTT	CASSYGPQPQHF